Here is one T cell receptor (beta chain) with its context. Study members were between about 18 and 95 years old and lived in 24 US regions. Participants reported their clinical history, and cohort assignment relied on those reports. CDR1 SEHNR and CDR2 FQNEAQ come from the germline V gene (reference sequence). Deletions cut 2 bases from V and 8 bases from J, with 18 bases between. The CDR3 loop spans 16 amino acids. The data are from a study of blood T cell repertoires in COVID-19. Study in general: From the United States, Italy and Spain came samples of acute and convalescent COVID-19.

In the authors' workflow: Quantification of nucleated cells was approximated via reference gene primer amplification. Here immunoSEQ multiplex PCR was the method, and the copy in TCRdb shows in-frame clones only, minus some. Clone size and V and J calls were adopted from that table, with D and trimming inferred from the DNA. The sample includes about 270,000 clones, roughly 91% of them seen just once. The specimen sequenced was PBMCs or T cells enriched from blood (not recorded which). The J gene is TRBJ1-4, the V gene TRBV7-9; D is possibly TRBD1 (6 bases). This sequence was found in a middle-aged woman with acute COVID-19. The CDR3 here is CASSLRLAGDREKLFF. CDR3 coding DNA: TGTGCCAGCAGCTTAAGGTTGGCAGGGGATCGCGAAAAACTGTTTTTT.